Below, 29 T cell receptor beta chains from the same sample are listed, as sequenced in a study of cytomegalovirus exposure and HLA in healthy donors (TCRdb year 2017). Library generation was performed with the immunoSEQ multiplex PCR assay. For the multiplex PCR, a mixture combining 60 forward primers for TCR Vbeta segments and 13 reverse primers for TCR Jbeta segments was used. Here the immuneACCESS table is served through TCRdb, limited to in-frame sequences with V and J called. Missing clones are a known gap in these copies; in checked studies unresolved V genes cover under half, and the rest lacks a known reason. The sample table lists roughly 170,000 clones, roughly 80% of them with a count of one. Of the sample, approximately 1.3% falls within the top ten clones. What was sequenced was PBMCs. These receptors were collected from a young man in good health and CMV-seronegative.

This chain connects TRBV7-9 to TRBJ2-7, with 8 bases fitting TRBD1. V lost 5 bases, J lost 0 bases, and 6 bases stayed unmatched. Per the germline V gene, CDR1 is SEHNR and CDR2 is FQNEAQ (reference sequence). CDR3 size: 15 residues. This CDR3 is CASSRGQVTSYEQYF. The CDR3 DNA follows: TGTGCCAGCAGCCGGGGACAGGTGACCTCCTACGAGCAGTACTTC.

V is TRBV14 and J is TRBJ2-5, with a weak D call TRBD2 (6 bases). CDR1 and CDR2 from the germline V gene are SGHDN and FVKESK. The CDR3 consists of 15 residues. V was clipped by 0 bases and J by 5 bases, with 13 bases between them. The CDR3 DNA reads TGTGCCAGCAGCCAAGATCGGCTAGCGAGGGAGACCCAGTACTTC. Translated, it gives CASSQDRLARETQYF. Filled out from reference TRBV14 and TRBJ2-5, the complete variable domain reads EAGVTQFPSHSVIEKGQTVTLRCDPISGHDNLYWYRRVMGKEIKFLLHFVKESKQDESGMPNNRFLAERTGGTYSTLKVQPAELEDSGVYFCASSQDRLARETQYFGPGTRLLVL.

V and J are TRBV6-5 and TRBJ2-1, with 9 nucleotides matching TRBD1. The CDR3 runs 14 residues. After removal of 6 bases from V and 9 bases from J, the junction contained 9 bases not matched to a gene. The germline gives CDR1 MNHEY, CDR2 SVGAGI. CDR3 loop: CASRPGQGVGEQFF. The CDR3 DNA is TGTGCCAGCAGACCGGGACAGGGAGTTGGTGAGCAGTTCTTC.

The chain uses TRBV4-3 and TRBJ2-1, with a weak D call TRBD2 (5 bases). Trimming pared 0 bases from V and 11 bases from J, leaving 14 bases between. Germline CDR1 reads LGHNA; CDR2 reads YSLEER. The CDR3 is 14 amino acids. The CDR3 region is CASSQDLGREKQFF. The CDR3 nucleotides are TGCGCCAGCAGCCAAGATCTCGGACGGGAAAAGCAGTTCTTC.

V usage is TRBV5-1 and J usage is TRBJ2-6; 10 bases align to TRBD1. V shed 4 bases and J 2 bases; nucleotides not matched to a gene: 6. The length of the CDR3 is 17 residues. Germline V gene lookup returns CDR1 SGHRS and CDR2 YFSETQ. The CDR3 spells CASSQGTGDAGANVLTF. In DNA form, the CDR3 reads TGCGCCAGCAGCCAAGGGACAGGGGATGCTGGGGCCAACGTCCTGACTTTC.

The chain recombines TRBV10-3 with TRBJ1-1, with 7 bases aligning to TRBD1. Unmatched junction bases numbered 9, after V lost 7 bases and J lost 1 base. The CDR3 extends over 15 amino acids. Germline CDR1 reads ENHRY; CDR2 reads SYGVKD. The CDR3 coding sequence is TGTGCCATCACCGGGGACAGCTTCGCGAACACTGAAGCTTTCTTT. Translated: CAITGDSFANTEAFF.

A few counts support this clone. The rearrangement joins TRBV19 to TRBJ1-5; 7 bases are a match to TRBD1. Germline V gene sequence: CDR1 LNHDA, CDR2 SQIVND (reference sequence). Trimming took 4 bases from V and 4 from J; bases not matched to a gene: 10. The CDR3 loop spans 16 amino acids. The CDR3 DNA reads as TGTGCCAGTAGTACCCCCCGGACAGGCGCTAATCAGCCCCAGCATTTT. This gives the protein CASSTPRTGANQPQHF.

The chain uses TRBV12-5 and TRBJ2-2; 8 nucleotides line up with TRBD2. Germline CDR1 reads LGHNT; CDR2 reads FRNRAP. The CDR3 runs 17 residues. The V and J ends lost 4 bases and 4 bases, in that order; junction bases with no gene match: 11. As DNA, the CDR3 is TGTGCTAGTGGTTCCTCTCGGGCCGGGGGGGTCACCGGGGAGCTGTTTTTT. This gives the protein CASGSSRAGGVTGELFF. Looking up the rest from reference TRBV12-5 and TRBJ2-2 gives the full variable domain: DARVTQTPRHKVTEMGQEVTMRCQPILGHNTVFWYRQTMMQGLELLAYFRNRAPLDDSGMPKDRFSAEMPDATLATLKIQPSEPRDSAVYFCASGSSRAGGVTGELFFGEGSRLTVL.

The V and J genes are TRBV6-1 and TRBJ2-7; 10 positions agree with TRBD2. The V segment lost 7 bases and the J segment 2 bases; nucleotides outside the gene matches: 8. Germline V gene lookup returns CDR1 MNHNS and CDR2 SASEGT. CDR3 length equals 15 residues. CDR3 bases: TGTGCCAGCACCCAACCTAGCGGGAGAACCTACGAGCAGTACTTC. This gives the protein CASTQPSGRTYEQYF.

This rearrangement joins TRBV9 to TRBJ2-1, with TRBD1 as a possible D gene (6 bases). The V gene lost 1 base and the J gene lost 4 bases, with 9 bases spanning the gap. The germline gives CDR1 SGDLS, CDR2 YYNGEE. This CDR3 spans 14 amino acids. The CDR3 sequence: CASSVTGRYNEQFF. Here the CDR3 DNA reads TGTGCCAGCAGCGTAACAGGGCGTTACAATGAGCAGTTCTTC.

This clone was counted a single time. The chain links TRBV11-2 to TRBJ2-1; D possibly corresponds to TRBD2 (6 bases). The CDR3 is made up of 14 amino acids. Germline CDR1 and CDR2: SGHAT and FQNNGV. V lost 3 bases and J 7 bases, leaving 13 bases between the germline ends. The chain's CDR3 is CASSLAGGDNEQFF. The CDR3 nucleotides read TGTGCCAGCAGCTTGGCCGGGGGTGATAATGAGCAGTTCTTC.

The chain uses TRBV2 and TRBJ2-5; maybe TRBD2 (5 bases). The CDR3 has 13 amino acids. Looked up from germline, CDR1 is SNHLY and CDR2 is FYNNEI. V was pared by 7 bases and J by 5 bases, with 14 bases between. The CDR3 region is CASKVAPAETQYF. The DNA for the CDR3 is TGTGCCAGCAAGGTAGCGCCTGCGGAGACCCAGTACTTC.

V and J are TRBV5-1 and TRBJ2-5; D is perhaps TRBD2 (5 bases). The DNA end is more similar to TRBJ2-7, so the J call may be wrong. Germline V gene lookup returns CDR1 SGHRS and CDR2 YFSETQ. CDR3 length: 16 residues. The CDR3 DNA reads as TGCGCCAGCAGCCGCCTACTAAGTGGGAGTTTCCACGAGCAGTACTTC. It codes for CASSRLLSGSFHEQYF.

This clone was seen a single time. V and J are TRBV11-2 and TRBJ2-7; D may be TRBD1 (5 bases). The CDR3 has 13 amino acids. The V end was cut by 5 bases, the J end by 3 bases, with 11 bases between. Germline CDR1 reads SGHAT; CDR2 reads FQNNGV. This CDR3 reads CASSQGAFYEQYF. The CDR3 DNA is TGTGCCAGCAGCCAAGGGGCATTCTACGAGCAGTACTTC.

J is TRBJ2-6 and V is TRBV7-3; D possibly corresponds to TRBD1 (6 bases). V lost 5 bases and J 0 bases, leaving 14 bases between the germline ends. The CDR3 sequence is 17 residues long. Looked up from germline, CDR1 is SGHTA and CDR2 is FQGTGA. CDR3 sequence reads: CASSPGQIFSGANVLTF. CDR3 bases: TGTGCCAGCAGCCCCGGACAGATCTTCTCTGGGGCCAACGTCCTGACTTTC.

CDR3 region: CASSLSSNRDRPYEQYF. The CDR3 DNA reads as TGTGCCAGCAGTTTATCGAGTAACCGGGACAGGCCATACGAGCAGTACTTC. The chain has TRBV27 and TRBJ2-7; 8 bases match TRBD1. With V trimmed by 0 bases and J by 4 bases, 11 bases remained unmatched. The CDR3 is 17 residues long. Germline assignment: CDR1 MNHEY and CDR2 SMNVEV (reference sequence).

This chain connects TRBV30 to TRBJ2-3; 8 positions match TRBD2. The V gene end was trimmed by 3 bases and the J gene end by 1 base; junction bases not matched to a gene: 0. This CDR3 comprises 13 residues. CDR1 and CDR2 (germline): GTSNPN, SVGIG (reference sequence). Written as DNA, the CDR3 is TGTGCCTGGAGCGGGGGGGGCACAGATACGCAGTATTTT. Translated: CAWSGGGTDTQYF. The variable domain in full, with the rest retrieved from reference TRBV30 and TRBJ2-3, is SQTIHQWPATLVQPVGSPLSLECTVEGTSNPNLYWYRQAAGRGLQLLFYSVGIGQISSEVPQNLSASRPQDRQFILSSKKLLLSDSGFYLCAWSGGGTDTQYFGPGTRLTVL.

This sequence joins TRBV5-1 and TRBJ2-2, with TRBD2 identical over 10 bases. The V segment lost 4 bases and the J segment 0 bases; nucleotides outside the gene matches: 15. Germline V gene lookup returns CDR1 SGHRS and CDR2 YFSETQ. This CDR3 contains 20 residues. CDR3 coding DNA: TGCGCCAGCAGCACCCCCCGGTGGGAGCGGGGGGGGACGAACACCGGGGAGCTGTTTTTT. This codes for CASSTPRWERGGTNTGELFF.

This clone has more than one count but fewer than ten. V usage is TRBV11-2 and J usage is TRBJ2-1; D gene unclear. Between the trimmed V and J ends, which lost 1 base and 8 bases, there was a span of 12 bases. This CDR3 has 14 residues. CDR1 and CDR2 from the germline V gene are SGHAT and FQNNGV. The CDR3 here is CASSLVPPSYEQFF. The CDR3 nucleotides are TGTGCCAGCAGCTTAGTTCCCCCGAGCTATGAGCAGTTCTTC.

The chain couples TRBV6-4 to TRBJ2-3; 9 bases fit TRBD1. The CDR3 has 15 residues. V lost 2 bases to trimming and J lost 2 bases; unmatched junction nucleotides: 2. Per the germline V gene, CDR1 is MRHNA and CDR2 is SNTAGT. The CDR3, as DNA: TGTGCCAGCAGTGACGGGACAGGGCACACAGATACGCAGTATTTT. It is translated as CASSDGTGHTDTQYF.

This clone was observed a few times. V usage is TRBV6-5 and J usage is TRBJ1-4, with 9 bases lining up with TRBD1. The CDR3 has 13 residues. Germline CDR1 MNHEY, CDR2 SVGAGI. V was clipped by 2 bases and J by 8 bases; unmatched bases: 0. CDR3 residues: CASSYDRGEKLFF. DNA for the CDR3: TGTGCCAGCAGTTACGACAGGGGGGAAAAACTGTTTTTT.

The V gene is TRBV18, the J gene TRBJ2-4; a possible D gene is TRBD2 (5 bases). V lost 3 bases and J lost 9, with 21 bases in between. Germline loops: CDR1 KGHSH, CDR2 LQKENI. The CDR3 consists of 16 residues. The CDR3 nucleotides are TGTGCCAGCTCACCGGAGACGCCGCGGGCCTTAACCATTCAGTACTTC. Translated, it gives CASSPETPRALTIQYF.

The chain employs TRBV10-3 and TRBJ1-2, with D possibly being TRBD1 (5 bases). V was shortened by 3 bases and J by 0 bases, with 14 bases between the two germline ends. CDR1 is ENHRY and CDR2 is SYGVKD in the germline V gene. The CDR3 consists of 16 residues. The CDR3 here is CAISDFMGPANYGYTF. The CDR3 region has the DNA TGTGCCATCAGTGATTTTATGGGGCCCGCTAACTATGGCTACACCTTC.

This clone was detected only a few times. CDR3 sequence: CAWSGGQGGGNTIYF. CDR3 DNA sequence: TGTGCCTGGAGTGGGGGACAGGGGGGCGGAAACACCATATATTTT. The chain recombines TRBV30 with TRBJ1-3, with 11 bases fitting TRBD1. The CDR3 sequence is 15 residues long. Trimming at V came to 1 base and at J to 4 bases, leaving 3 bases not matched to a gene. Germline CDR1 and CDR2: GTSNPN and SVGIG (reference sequence).

The J gene is TRBJ2-3, the V gene TRBV28; 7 bases match TRBD2. V dropped 4 bases and J dropped 2; count of bases not matched to a gene: 3. CDR1 MDHEN and CDR2 SYDVKM come from the germline V gene. This CDR3 spans 14 amino acids. The CDR3 loop reads CASSSSGDTDTQYF. The CDR3, as DNA: TGTGCCAGCAGTTCAAGCGGGGACACAGATACGCAGTATTTT.

The V gene is TRBV4-3, the J gene TRBJ1-2; 7 nucleotides align to TRBD1. The trim removed 4 bases at V and 10 bases at J, leaving 9 bases unmatched. The CDR3 is 13 residues long. Germline V CDR1 and CDR2: LGHNA, YSLEER. The CDR3 coding sequence is TGCGCCAGCAGCCTCACAGGGACAGAGCCCTACACCTTC. Its protein is CASSLTGTEPYTF.

This clone was seen a few times. The chain links TRBV27 to TRBJ2-3; 12 nucleotides line up with TRBD2. The CDR3 is made up of 17 amino acids. V lost 4 bases, J lost 6 bases, and 11 bases stayed unmatched. Germline V gene data show CDR1 as MNHEY and CDR2 as SMNVEV (reference sequence). The CDR3 sequence is CASSSKLAGGGPDTQYF. The CDR3 coding sequence is TGTGCCAGCAGTTCGAAACTAGCGGGGGGTGGCCCCGATACGCAGTATTTT.

The rearrangement joins TRBV7-9 to TRBJ1-5; 8 bases align to TRBD1. The trim removed 6 bases at V and 0 bases at J, leaving 10 bases unmatched. The CDR3 is 17 residues long. Germline V gene lookup returns CDR1 SEHNR and CDR2 FQNEAQ (reference sequence). The CDR3 DNA reads TGTGCCAGCAGGGGCGGGACAGGACCTAATAGCAATCAGCCCCAGCATTTT. It codes for CASRGGTGPNSNQPQHF.

CDR3 bases: TGTGCCAGCAGCTCTCGACATTCACCCCGACCCAATGAGCAGTTCTTC. Its protein is CASSSRHSPRPNEQFF. The chain employs TRBV7-8 and TRBJ2-1; D is undetermined. This CDR3 contains 16 residues. The V gene's germline CDR1 is SGHVS and CDR2 FQNEAQ. Between the trimmed V and J ends, which lost 4 bases and 6 bases, there was a span of 19 bases.